The clone carrying this T cell receptor (beta chain) is large within its sample. Via MiXCR, TCRdb re-called the 5' RACE reads, giving one row per CDR3 protein. The repertoire includes several thousand distinct CDR3 sequences, about a sixth of them detected once, and approximately 15% sits in the top ten. The data were taken from a study of spatial heterogeneity in lung cancer. The V gene end was trimmed by 5 bases and the J gene end by 4 bases; junction bases not matched to a gene: 16. Germline assignment: CDR1 MNHEY and CDR2 SMNVEV (reference sequence). This CDR3 comprises 17 residues. Time point specified: sample taken at primary tumor resection. Without sorting, whole RNA was sequenced from tumor, nontumor lung or frozen PBMC.

This sample comprised normal lung tissue next to the tumor, obtained at surgery. The source is a male donor with early-stage non-small cell lung cancer. The chain uses TRBV27 and TRBJ2-7; TRBD1 matches at 8 bases. CDR3 sequence reads: CASSTRQGPKGGYEQYF. The CDR3 coding sequence is TGTGCCAGCAGTACTAGACAGGGGCCGAAGGGGGGTTACGAGCAGTACTTC.